The 30 T cell receptor beta chains reported below all come from one sample, sequenced in a study of blood T cell repertoires in COVID-19. This table comes from immunoSEQ multiplex PCR, and its TCRdb copy is limited to in-frame clones, with some not included. In the table there are tens of thousands of clones, approximately 88% of which are singletons. The sample taken for sequencing was peripheral blood. These receptors came from a man aged 50-60 years with acute or convalescent COVID-19.

The gene calls are TRBV28 and TRBJ1-3; the D gene is possibly TRBD1 (5 bases). Germline CDR1 MDHEN, CDR2 SYDVKM. Trimming took 7 bases from V and 0 from J, leaving 16 bases between them. The CDR3 has 16 residues. CDR3 region: CASMLGHLNSGNTIYF. CDR3 DNA sequence: TGTGCCAGCATGTTAGGACACTTAAACTCTGGAAACACCATATATTTT.

V gene TRBV19 combines with J gene TRBJ2-3; 13 nucleotides match TRBD2. V trimming: 6 bases; J trimming: 6 bases; junction bases outside the gene matches: 12. Germline V lookup: CDR1 LNHDA, CDR2 SQIVND (reference sequence). CDR3 size: 17 residues. In nucleotides, the CDR3 is TGTGCCAGTAGCCAGCCGGGACTAGCGGGATGGGCCGATACGCAGTATTTT. This codes for CASSQPGLAGWADTQYF.

The rearrangement uses TRBV3-1 (or the pseudogene TRBV3-2) and TRBJ1-4; 9 bases map to TRBD1. The CDR3 is made up of 15 amino acids. Looked up from germline, CDR1 is LGHDT and CDR2 is YNNKEL (reference sequence). V lost 3 bases, J lost 8 bases, and 7 bases stayed unmatched. The CDR3 DNA follows: TGTGCCAGCAGCCACTCGGGGACAGGGAAAGAAAAACTGTTTTTT. Translating gives CASSHSGTGKEKLFF.

The rearrangement uses TRBV5-6 and TRBJ2-7, with 9 positions matching TRBD1. This CDR3 has 16 residues. In germline, CDR1 is SGHDT, CDR2 YYEEEE. V gave up 2 bases and J gave up 7 bases; unmatched junction bases: 13. CDR3 bases: TGTGCCAGCAGCTTCGGGACAGGGTTTTACCGAGGTGAGCAGTACTTC. It yields the protein CASSFGTGFYRGEQYF.

About this clone: Other DNA sequences in the sample encode the same CDR3. The J gene is TRBJ2-1, the V gene TRBV11-2; D gene uncertain. V lost 1 base and J 6 bases, leaving 4 bases between the germline ends. The CDR3 has 12 residues. CDR1 and CDR2 from the germline V gene are SGHAT and FQNNGV. CDR3 sequence reads: CASSLAGNEQFF. CDR3 bases: TGTGCCAGCAGCTTAGCAGGCAATGAGCAGTTCTTC.

The CDR3 nucleotides are TGTGCCAGCAGGGGGGGGGAAAAACTGTTTTTT. Its translation is CASRGGEKLFF. V is TRBV2 and J is TRBJ1-4; a possible D gene is TRBD1 (5 bases). The V and J ends lost 6 bases and 8 bases respectively, with 7 bases between them. Germline CDR1 is SNHLY and CDR2 is FYNNEI. CDR3 length equals 11 residues.

This clone was counted once. The gene calls are TRBV7-2 and TRBJ2-3; possible D gene TRBD2, 7 bases. CDR3 length: 16 amino acids. V lost 1 base to trimming and J lost 0 bases, with 11 bases between them. CDR1 SGHTA and CDR2 FQGNSA come from the germline V gene. In DNA form, the CDR3 reads TGTGCCAGCAGCTTAGGGGGGCGGGGGAGCACAGATACGCAGTATTTT. Protein: CASSLGGRGSTDTQYF.

The genes are TRBV7-9 and TRBJ1-1; maybe TRBD1 (5 bases). Germline V CDR1 and CDR2: SEHNR, FQNEAQ (reference sequence). V lost 4 bases, J lost 10 bases, and 13 bases lay in between. The CDR3 runs 12 residues. CDR3 DNA: TGTGCCAGCAGCTCCCCTTCGGGGGGAGCTTTCTTT. Protein sequence: CASSSPSGGAFF.

The chain recombines TRBV2 with TRBJ2-3, with D maybe TRBD1 (6 bases). Looked up from germline, CDR1 is SNHLY and CDR2 is FYNNEI. The CDR3 sequence is 16 residues long. V dropped 6 bases and J dropped 4 bases, with 20 bases sitting between them. Here the CDR3 reads CASSQPGRGSADTQYF. The DNA of the CDR3 is TGTGCCAGCAGCCAACCAGGCAGGGGAAGCGCAGATACGCAGTATTTT.

V gene TRBV18 combines with J gene TRBJ2-2; 11 bases align to TRBD1. The V segment lost 4 bases and the J segment 3 bases; nucleotides outside the gene matches: 10. This CDR3 has 18 residues. Per germline, CDR1 KGHSH and CDR2 LQKENI. CDR3 in amino acids: CASSLDPDRGQDTGELFF. In DNA, the CDR3 is TGTGCCAGCTCACTCGACCCGGACAGGGGGCAAGACACCGGGGAGCTGTTTTTT.

V is TRBV5-1 and J is TRBJ1-4; D is undetermined. Trimming stripped 2 bases from V and 0 bases from J, with 14 bases between. From germline, CDR1 is SGHRS and CDR2 YFSETQ. The CDR3 is 17 residues long. The CDR3 loop is CASSLSGSPATNEKLFF. The DNA of the CDR3 is TGCGCCAGCAGCTTATCCGGGTCCCCTGCAACTAATGAAAAACTGTTTTTT.

This sequence joins TRBV18 and TRBJ1-2; TRBD1 might be the D (6 bases). V dropped 3 bases and J dropped 3 bases, with 14 bases sitting between them. Germline V gene lookup returns CDR1 KGHSH and CDR2 LQKENI. The CDR3 is made up of 15 amino acids. The CDR3 here is CASSPSIAGDYGYTF. The CDR3 DNA sequence: TGTGCCAGCTCACCGTCCATCGCAGGGGACTATGGCTACACCTTC.

Comment on this clone: Other DNA sequences in the sample encode the same CDR3. V and J are TRBV19 and TRBJ1-1, with D possibly TRBD1 on 5 matching bases. Germline V gene sequence: CDR1 LNHDA, CDR2 SQIVND (reference sequence). Trimming pared 3 bases from V and 3 bases from J, leaving 11 bases between. There are 14 residues in the CDR3. CDR3 coding DNA: TGTGCCAGTAGTATTCGGGGGGTCGACACTGAAGCTTTCTTT. The encoded protein is CASSIRGVDTEAFF.

The chain employs TRBV5-1 and TRBJ1-1; D gene uncertain. The CDR3 sequence is 15 residues long. Trimming left V 3 bases short and J 4 bases short, with 16 bases between. Germline values: CDR1 SGHRS, CDR2 YFSETQ. Here the CDR3 DNA reads TGCGCCAGCAGCTCCCTAGGCGAAGGGAGCACTGAAGCTTTCTTT. This sequence encodes CASSSLGEGSTEAFF.

The genes are TRBV7-8 and TRBJ1-3; a weak D match, TRBD1 (5 bases). Germline CDR1 reads SGHVS; CDR2 reads FQNEAQ. Deletions cut 5 bases from V and 1 base from J, with 15 bases between. CDR3 length: 16 amino acids. The CDR3 DNA reads TGTGCCAGCAGCCGAAACTTACCAGGGTCTGGAAACACCATATATTTT. Its translation is CASSRNLPGSGNTIYF.

This clone has a handful of counts. CDR3 nucleotides: TGTGCCACAAAAACAGGGGAATATCAGCCCCAGCATTTT. Protein sequence: CATKTGEYQPQHF. The chain combines TRBV19 with TRBJ1-5; 7 nucleotides match TRBD1. Germline trimming cut 10 bases from V and 5 bases from J; bases unmatched to any gene: 8. CDR3 length: 13 amino acids. Germline V gives CDR1 LNHDA, CDR2 SQIVND (reference sequence). The whole variable domain, remainder taken from reference TRBV19 and TRBJ1-5, is DGGITQSPKYLFRKEGQNVTLSCEQNLNHDAMYWYRQDPGQGLRLIYYSQIVNDFQKGDIAEGYSVSREKKESFPLTVTSAQKNPTAFYLCATKTGEYQPQHFGDGTRLSIL.

The rearrangement links TRBV11-3 to TRBJ2-2; no clear D. Trimming removed 4 bases at V and 5 bases at J, with 8 bases between. The V gene's germline CDR1 is SGHNT and CDR2 YENEEA. The CDR3 spans 13 residues. This CDR3 is CASSSLLTGELFF. The CDR3 bases are TGTGCCAGCAGCTCCCTACTGACCGGGGAGCTGTTTTTT.

This clone was seen once. The V gene is TRBV6-6, the J gene TRBJ1-5; no firm D call. CDR1 and CDR2 (germline): MNHNY, SVGAGI (reference sequence). V was shortened by 4 bases and J by 0 bases, with 13 bases between the two germline ends. The CDR3 contains 16 residues. CDR3 amino acids: CASSSLRIYSNQPQHF. The CDR3 DNA follows: TGTGCCAGCAGTTCCTTGCGGATCTATAGCAATCAGCCCCAGCATTTT.

This chain uses TRBV28 with TRBJ1-3; 7 bases fit TRBD1. CDR3 length equals 16 residues. Per the germline V gene, CDR1 is MDHEN and CDR2 is SYDVKM. The trim removed 5 bases at V and 3 bases at J, leaving 10 bases unmatched. The DNA for the CDR3 is TGTGCCAGCAGTCCCCGACAGGGTTCGAGTGGAAACACCATATATTTT. Protein product: CASSPRQGSSGNTIYF.

This clone was picked up a small number of times. This chain uses TRBV6-6 with TRBJ1-5; D possibly corresponds to TRBD1 (6 bases). Germline V gives CDR1 MNHNY, CDR2 SVGAGI (reference sequence). This CDR3 is 14 amino acids long. V lost 9 bases to trimming and J lost 5 bases, with 17 bases between them. In nucleotides, the CDR3 is TGTGCCAGTAGGGCCGCGGGGGGGCATCAGCCCCAGCATTTT. Translating it yields CASRAAGGHQPQHF.

This chain uses TRBV6-1 with TRBJ1-2, with D possibly TRBD1 on 5 matching bases. The CDR3 covers 15 residues. Germline V lookup: CDR1 MNHNS, CDR2 SASEGT. V lost 6 bases and J 0 bases, leaving 14 bases between the germline ends. The CDR3 nucleotides are TGTGCCAGCAGCCGCGGCGGGACGGCTAACTATGGCTACACCTTC. Encoded protein: CASSRGGTANYGYTF.

This rearrangement joins TRBV6-1 to TRBJ1-5, with 7 bases fitting TRBD1. Germline CDR1 reads MNHNS; CDR2 reads SASEGT. This CDR3 is 17 amino acids long. V was pared by 0 bases and J by 2 bases, with 7 bases of the junction left unmatched. The CDR3 coding sequence is TGTGCCAGCAGTGAAGCGGGGACAGCGCCGGGCAATCAGCCCCAGCATTTT. It translates to CASSEAGTAPGNQPQHF.

This chain joins TRBV7-2 and TRBJ2-5; perhaps TRBD2 as D (5 bases). The V end lost 6 bases, the J end lost 5 bases, and 13 bases lay between the germline ends. Germline V gives CDR1 SGHTA, CDR2 FQGNSA. The CDR3 loop spans 13 amino acids. The DNA for the CDR3 is TGTGCCAGCAGTCCGAGGGTAGCCGAGACCCAGTACTTC. It encodes CASSPRVAETQYF.

CDR3: CASSLRRDRGLTEAFF. The CDR3 DNA reads as TGTGCCAGCAGCTTACGCCGGGACAGGGGTTTGACTGAAGCTTTCTTT. The V call is TRBV7-9, the J call TRBJ1-1, with 10 bases matching TRBD1. CDR1 SEHNR and CDR2 FQNEAQ come from the germline V gene (reference sequence). The V gene end was trimmed by 2 bases and the J gene end by 5 bases; junction bases not matched to a gene: 8. The CDR3 contains 16 residues.

This chain uses TRBV27 with TRBJ2-2, with 8 bases lining up with TRBD2. The V segment lost 3 bases and the J segment 5 bases; nucleotides outside the gene matches: 5. Germline CDR1 MNHEY, CDR2 SMNVEV (reference sequence). This CDR3 is 15 amino acids long. CDR3 sequence: CASSLLSGSTGELFF. CDR3 nucleotide sequence: TGTGCCAGCAGTTTGTTGAGCGGGAGTACCGGGGAGCTGTTTTTT.

V gene TRBV7-9 combines with J gene TRBJ1-1; 10 bases fit TRBD1. CDR1 and CDR2 (germline): SEHNR, FQNEAQ (reference sequence). V was pared by 5 bases and J by 9 bases, with 12 bases of the junction left unmatched. CDR3 length: 15 residues. CDR3 region: CASSRGQGTLTKAFF. Here the CDR3 DNA reads TGTGCCAGCAGCCGGGGACAGGGGACGCTAACCAAAGCTTTCTTT.

Written as DNA, the CDR3 is TGTGCCAGCCGTTGGGGGGACACCGGGGAGCTGTTTTTT. Translating gives CASRWGDTGELFF. The V gene is TRBV2, the J gene TRBJ2-2; D possibly corresponds to TRBD2 (6 bases). CDR3 length equals 13 residues. Germline CDR1 is SNHLY and CDR2 is FYNNEI. V lost 8 bases, J lost 3 bases, and 10 bases lay in between.

This clone was counted only a few times. V gene TRBV15 combines with J gene TRBJ2-7, with a possible D match to TRBD2 (6 bases). The CDR3 runs 13 residues. The germline gives CDR1 LNHNV, CDR2 YYDKDF (reference sequence). V lost 1 base and J lost 7, with 11 bases in between. Here the CDR3 DNA reads TGTGCCACCAGCAGAGCACGACTAGAGGAGCAGTACTTC. Its translation is CATSRARLEEQYF.

The V call is TRBV18, the J call TRBJ1-5; D is unresolved. Germline CDR1 is KGHSH and CDR2 is LQKENI. Trimming pared 2 bases from V and 7 bases from J, leaving 12 bases between. This CDR3 comprises 14 residues. Here the CDR3 DNA reads TGTGCCAGCTCACCATCTAGATCCAACCAGCCCCAGCATTTT. This sequence encodes CASSPSRSNQPQHF. Variable domain in full (rest from reference TRBV18 and TRBJ1-5): NAGVMQNPRHLVRRRGQEARLRCSPMKGHSHVYWYRQLPEEGLKFMVYLQKENIIDESGMPKERFSAEFPKEGPSILRIQQVVRGDSAAYFCASSPSRSNQPQHFGDGTRLSIL.

The J gene is TRBJ1-5, the V gene TRBV19, with a tentative D call TRBD1 (5 bases). Trimming took off 7 bases at V and 2 bases at J, with 18 bases between the two ends. The CDR3 has 16 residues. Germline V gives CDR1 LNHDA, CDR2 SQIVND (reference sequence). CDR3 nucleotide sequence: TGTGCCAGTAAAAAAAACGCCCAGGGCGGCAATCAGCCCCAGCATTTT. It is translated as CASKKNAQGGNQPQHF. The full variable domain, in which reference TRBV19 and TRBJ1-5 provide the parts outside the CDR3, is DGGITQSPKYLFRKEGQNVTLSCEQNLNHDAMYWYRQDPGQGLRLIYYSQIVNDFQKGDIAEGYSVSREKKESFPLTVTSAQKNPTAFYLCASKKNAQGGNQPQHFGDGTRLSIL.